The subject of this entry is one T cell receptor beta chain. TCRdb's copy holds only in-frame clones and misses some; the assay was immunoSEQ multiplex PCR. The repertoire consists of 200,000 to 250,000 clones, with about 89% occurring once and the leading ten covering around 1.5%. The sample originates from a study of blood T cell repertoires in COVID-19. Study overall: Whether acute or convalescent, the COVID-19 samples came from the United States, Italy and Spain.

This CDR3 has 14 residues. Germline V gives CDR1 SGHDT, CDR2 YYEEEE. V was pared by 1 base and J by 3 bases, with 10 bases between. Sequencing was performed on peripheral blood. The TCR originated in a woman between 55 and 75 years old who had recovered from COVID-19. The rearrangement uses TRBV5-6 and TRBJ1-1; D might be TRBD1 (5 bases). The CDR3 nucleotides are TGTGCCAGCAGCTTGCGGGGGAGGTACACTGAAGCTTTCTTT. The encoded protein is CASSLRGRYTEAFF.